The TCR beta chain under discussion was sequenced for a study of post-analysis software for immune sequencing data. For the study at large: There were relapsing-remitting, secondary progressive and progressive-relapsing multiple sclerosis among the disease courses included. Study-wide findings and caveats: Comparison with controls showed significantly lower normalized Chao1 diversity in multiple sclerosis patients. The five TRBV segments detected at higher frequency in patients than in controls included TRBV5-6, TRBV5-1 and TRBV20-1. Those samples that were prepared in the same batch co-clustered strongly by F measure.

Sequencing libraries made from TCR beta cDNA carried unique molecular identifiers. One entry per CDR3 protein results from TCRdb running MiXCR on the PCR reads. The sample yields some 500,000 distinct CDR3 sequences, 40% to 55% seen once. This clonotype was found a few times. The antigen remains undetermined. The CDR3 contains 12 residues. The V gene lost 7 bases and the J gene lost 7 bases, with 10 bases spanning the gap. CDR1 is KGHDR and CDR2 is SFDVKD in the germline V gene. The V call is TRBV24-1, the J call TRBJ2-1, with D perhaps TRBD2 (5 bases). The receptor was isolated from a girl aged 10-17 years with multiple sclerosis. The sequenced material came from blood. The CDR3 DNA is TGTGCCACCAGGGCTCTAGCTAATGAGCAGTTCTTC. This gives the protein CATRALANEQFF.